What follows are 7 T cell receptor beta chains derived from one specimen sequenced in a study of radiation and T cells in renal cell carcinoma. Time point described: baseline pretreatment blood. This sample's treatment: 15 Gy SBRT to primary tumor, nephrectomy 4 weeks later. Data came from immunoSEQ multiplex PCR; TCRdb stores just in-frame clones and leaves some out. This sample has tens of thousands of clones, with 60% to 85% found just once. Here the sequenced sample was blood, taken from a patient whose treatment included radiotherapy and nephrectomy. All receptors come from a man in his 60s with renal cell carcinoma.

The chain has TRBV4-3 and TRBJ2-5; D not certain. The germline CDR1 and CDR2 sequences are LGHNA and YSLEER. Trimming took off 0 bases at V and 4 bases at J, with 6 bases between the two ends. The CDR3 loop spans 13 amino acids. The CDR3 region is CASSQELTETQYF. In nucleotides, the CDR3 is TGCGCCAGCAGCCAAGAATTGACAGAGACCCAGTACTTC.

Here the CDR3 reads CASSYTGLGRNEQFF. The CDR3 DNA follows: TGTGCCAGCAGTTACACGGGACTGGGCCGCAATGAGCAGTTCTTC. The rearrangement joins TRBV6-5 to TRBJ2-1; tentative D call: TRBD2 (6 bases). This CDR3 has 15 amino acids. V was shortened by 2 bases and J by 6 bases, with 14 bases between the two germline ends. Germline V gives CDR1 MNHEY, CDR2 SVGAGI.

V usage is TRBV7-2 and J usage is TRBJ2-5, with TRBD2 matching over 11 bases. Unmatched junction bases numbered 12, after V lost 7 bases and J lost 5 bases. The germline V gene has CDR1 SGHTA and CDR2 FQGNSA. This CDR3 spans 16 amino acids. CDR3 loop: CASIRGVAGGRETQYF. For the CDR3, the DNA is TGTGCCAGCATCCGAGGAGTAGCGGGAGGGCGCGAGACCCAGTACTTC.

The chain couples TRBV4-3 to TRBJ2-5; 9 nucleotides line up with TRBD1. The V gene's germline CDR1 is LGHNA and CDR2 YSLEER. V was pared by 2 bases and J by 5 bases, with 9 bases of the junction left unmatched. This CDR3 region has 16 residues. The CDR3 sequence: CASSQFSGTGWETQYF. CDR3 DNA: TGCGCCAGCAGCCAATTTTCCGGGACAGGGTGGGAGACCCAGTACTTC.

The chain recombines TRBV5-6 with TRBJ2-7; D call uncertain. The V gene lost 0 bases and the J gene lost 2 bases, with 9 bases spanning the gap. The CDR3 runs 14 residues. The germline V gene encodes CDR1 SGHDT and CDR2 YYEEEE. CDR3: CASSLEARTYEQYV. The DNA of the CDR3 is TGTGCCAGCAGCTTGGAGGCGCGGACCTACGAGCAGTACGTC.

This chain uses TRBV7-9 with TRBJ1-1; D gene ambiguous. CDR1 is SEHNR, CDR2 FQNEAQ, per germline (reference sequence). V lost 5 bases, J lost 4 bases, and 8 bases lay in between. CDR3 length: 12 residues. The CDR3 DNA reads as TGTGCCAGCAGCGTAGGAGGCACTGAAGCTTTCTTT. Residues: CASSVGGTEAFF.

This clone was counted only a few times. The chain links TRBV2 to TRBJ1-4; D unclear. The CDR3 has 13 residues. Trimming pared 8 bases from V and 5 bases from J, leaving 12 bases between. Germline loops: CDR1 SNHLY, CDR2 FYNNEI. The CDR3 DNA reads TGTGCCAGCCGAGAGACTTCAAATGAAAAACTGTTTTTT. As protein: CASRETSNEKLFF.